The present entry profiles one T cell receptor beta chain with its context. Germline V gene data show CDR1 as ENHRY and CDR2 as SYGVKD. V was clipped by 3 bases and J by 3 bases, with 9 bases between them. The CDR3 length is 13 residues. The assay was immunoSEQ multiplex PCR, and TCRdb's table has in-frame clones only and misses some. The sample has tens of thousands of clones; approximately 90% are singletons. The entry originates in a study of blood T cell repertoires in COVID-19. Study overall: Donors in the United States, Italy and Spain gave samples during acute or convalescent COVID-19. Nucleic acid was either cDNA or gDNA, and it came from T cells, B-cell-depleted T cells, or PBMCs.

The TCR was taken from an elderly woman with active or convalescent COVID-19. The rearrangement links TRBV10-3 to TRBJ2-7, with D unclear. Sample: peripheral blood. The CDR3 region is CAISDGRRYEQYF. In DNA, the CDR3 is TGTGCCATCAGTGACGGCAGGCGCTACGAGCAGTACTTC.